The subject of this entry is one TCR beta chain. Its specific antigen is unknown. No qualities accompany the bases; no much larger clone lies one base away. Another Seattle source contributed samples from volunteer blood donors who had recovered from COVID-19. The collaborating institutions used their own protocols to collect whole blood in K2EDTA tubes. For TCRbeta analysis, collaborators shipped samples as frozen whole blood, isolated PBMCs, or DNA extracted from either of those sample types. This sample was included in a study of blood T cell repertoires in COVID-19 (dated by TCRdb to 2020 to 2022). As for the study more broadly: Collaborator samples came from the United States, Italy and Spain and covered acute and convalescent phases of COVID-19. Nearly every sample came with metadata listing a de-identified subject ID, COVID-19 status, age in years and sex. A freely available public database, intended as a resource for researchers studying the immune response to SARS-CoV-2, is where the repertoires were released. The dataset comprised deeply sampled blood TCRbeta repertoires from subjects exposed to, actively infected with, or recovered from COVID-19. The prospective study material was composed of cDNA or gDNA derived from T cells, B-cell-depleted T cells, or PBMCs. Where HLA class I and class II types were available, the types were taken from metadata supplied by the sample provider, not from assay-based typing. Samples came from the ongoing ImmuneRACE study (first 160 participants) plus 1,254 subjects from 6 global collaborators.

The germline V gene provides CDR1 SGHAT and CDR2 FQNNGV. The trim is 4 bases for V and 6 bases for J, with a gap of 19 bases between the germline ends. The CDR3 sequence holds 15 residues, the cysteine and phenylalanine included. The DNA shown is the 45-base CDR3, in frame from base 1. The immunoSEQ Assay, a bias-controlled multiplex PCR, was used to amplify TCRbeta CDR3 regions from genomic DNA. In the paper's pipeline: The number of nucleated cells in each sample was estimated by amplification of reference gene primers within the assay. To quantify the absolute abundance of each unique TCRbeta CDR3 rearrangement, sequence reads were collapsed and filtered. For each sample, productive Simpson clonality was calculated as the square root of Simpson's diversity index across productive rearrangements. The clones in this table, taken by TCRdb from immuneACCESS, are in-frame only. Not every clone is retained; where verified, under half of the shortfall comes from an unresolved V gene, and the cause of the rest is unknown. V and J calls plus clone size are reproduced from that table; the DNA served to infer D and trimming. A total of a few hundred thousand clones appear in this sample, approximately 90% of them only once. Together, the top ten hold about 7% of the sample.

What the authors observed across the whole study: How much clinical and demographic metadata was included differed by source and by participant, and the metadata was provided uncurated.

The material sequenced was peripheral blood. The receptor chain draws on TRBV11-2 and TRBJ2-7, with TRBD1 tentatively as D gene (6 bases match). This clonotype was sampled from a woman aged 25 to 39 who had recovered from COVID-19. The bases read TGTGCCAGCAGCTCGAGACAGGTGTGGGTCTCCGAGCAGTACTTC. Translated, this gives CASSSRQVWVSEQYF. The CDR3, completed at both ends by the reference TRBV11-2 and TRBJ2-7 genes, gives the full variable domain EAGVAQSPRYKIIEKRQSVAFWCNPISGHATLYWYQQILGQGPKLLIQFQNNGVVDDSQLPKDRFSAERLKGVDSTLKIQPAKLEDSAVYLCASSSRQVWVSEQYFGPGTRLTVT.